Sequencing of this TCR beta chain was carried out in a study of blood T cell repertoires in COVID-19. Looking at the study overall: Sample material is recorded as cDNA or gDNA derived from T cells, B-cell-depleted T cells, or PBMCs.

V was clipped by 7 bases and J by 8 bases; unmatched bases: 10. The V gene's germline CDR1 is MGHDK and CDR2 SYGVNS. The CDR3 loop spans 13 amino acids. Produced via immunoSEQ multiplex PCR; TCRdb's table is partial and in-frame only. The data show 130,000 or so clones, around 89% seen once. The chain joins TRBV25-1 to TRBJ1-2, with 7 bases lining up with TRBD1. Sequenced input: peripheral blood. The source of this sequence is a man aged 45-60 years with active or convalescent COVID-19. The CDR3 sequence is CASTRTGEGGYTF. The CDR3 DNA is TGTGCCAGCACTCGAACAGGGGAAGGGGGCTACACCTTC.